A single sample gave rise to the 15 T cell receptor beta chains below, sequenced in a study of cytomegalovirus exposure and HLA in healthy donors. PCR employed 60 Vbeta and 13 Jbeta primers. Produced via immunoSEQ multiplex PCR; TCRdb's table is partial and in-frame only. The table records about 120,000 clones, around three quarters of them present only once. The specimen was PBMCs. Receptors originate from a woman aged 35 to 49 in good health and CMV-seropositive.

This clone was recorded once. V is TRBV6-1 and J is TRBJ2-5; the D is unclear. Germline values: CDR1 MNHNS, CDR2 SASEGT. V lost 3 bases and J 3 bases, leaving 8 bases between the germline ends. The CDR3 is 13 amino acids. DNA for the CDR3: TGTGCCAGCAGTGATGGTAGAAAAGAGACCCAGTACTTC. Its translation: CASSDGRKETQYF.

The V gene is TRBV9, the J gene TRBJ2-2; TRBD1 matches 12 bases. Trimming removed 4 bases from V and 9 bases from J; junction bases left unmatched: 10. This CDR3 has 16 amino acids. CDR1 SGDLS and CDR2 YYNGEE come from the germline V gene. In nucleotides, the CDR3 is TGTGCCAGCAGCAGCCCGGGACAGGGGGCGAGTCGGGAGCTGTTTTTT. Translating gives CASSSPGQGASRELFF.

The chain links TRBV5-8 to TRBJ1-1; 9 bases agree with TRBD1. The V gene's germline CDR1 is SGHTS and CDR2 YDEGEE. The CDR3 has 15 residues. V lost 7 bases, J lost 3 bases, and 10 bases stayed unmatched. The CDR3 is CASRGTGWIDTEAFF. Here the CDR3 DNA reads TGTGCCAGCCGGGGGACAGGGTGGATCGACACTGAAGCTTTCTTT.

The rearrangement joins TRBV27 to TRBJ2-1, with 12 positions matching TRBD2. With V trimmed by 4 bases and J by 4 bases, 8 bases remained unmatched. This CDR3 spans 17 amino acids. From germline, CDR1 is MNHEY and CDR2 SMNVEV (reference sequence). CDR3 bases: TGTGCCAGCAGTTCGAGGACTAGCGGGACTGCATACAATGAGCAGTTCTTC. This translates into CASSSRTSGTAYNEQFF.

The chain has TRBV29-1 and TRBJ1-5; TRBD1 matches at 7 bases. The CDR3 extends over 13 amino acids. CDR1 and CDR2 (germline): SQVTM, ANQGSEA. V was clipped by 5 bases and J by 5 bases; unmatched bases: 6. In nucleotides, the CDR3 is TGCAGCGTTCGACAGGGCCGGGATCAGCCCCAGCATTTT. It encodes CSVRQGRDQPQHF.

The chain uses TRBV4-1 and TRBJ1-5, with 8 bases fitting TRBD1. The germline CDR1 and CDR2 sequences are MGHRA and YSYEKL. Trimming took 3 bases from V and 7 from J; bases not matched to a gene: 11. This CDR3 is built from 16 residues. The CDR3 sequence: CASSQIRTGLRQPQHF. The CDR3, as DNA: TGCGCCAGCAGCCAGATACGGACAGGGTTGCGGCAGCCCCAGCATTTT.

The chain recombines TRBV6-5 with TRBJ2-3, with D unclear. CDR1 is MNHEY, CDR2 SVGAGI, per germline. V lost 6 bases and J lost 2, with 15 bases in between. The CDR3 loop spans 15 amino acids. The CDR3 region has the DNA TGTGCCAGCAGGGGCCCCCCGGATGACACAGATACGCAGTATTTT. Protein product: CASRGPPDDTDTQYF.

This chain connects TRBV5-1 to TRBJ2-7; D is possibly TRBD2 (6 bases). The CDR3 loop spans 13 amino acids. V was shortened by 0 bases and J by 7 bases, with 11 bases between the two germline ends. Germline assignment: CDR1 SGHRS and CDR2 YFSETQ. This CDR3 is CASSLGGLREQYF. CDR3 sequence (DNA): TGCGCCAGCAGCTTGGGCGGACTACGAGAGCAGTACTTC. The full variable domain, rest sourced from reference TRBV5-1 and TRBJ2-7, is KAGVTQTPRYLIKTRGQQVTLSCSPISGHRSVSWYQQTPGQGLQFLFEYFSETQRNKGNFPGRFSGRQFSNSRSEMNVSTLELGDSALYLCASSLGGLREQYFGPGTRLTVT.

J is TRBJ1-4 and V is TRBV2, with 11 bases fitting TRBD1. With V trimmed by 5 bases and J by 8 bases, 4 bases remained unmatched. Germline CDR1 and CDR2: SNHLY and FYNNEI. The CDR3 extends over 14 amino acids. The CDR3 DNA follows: TGTGCCAGCAGTTGGGACAGGGGGAGGGAAAAACTGTTTTTT. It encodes CASSWDRGREKLFF.

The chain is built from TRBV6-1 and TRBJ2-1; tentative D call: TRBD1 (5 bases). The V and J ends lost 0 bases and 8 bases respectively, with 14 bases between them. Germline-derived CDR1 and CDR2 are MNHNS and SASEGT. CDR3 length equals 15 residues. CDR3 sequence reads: CASSEAPGRMYEQFF. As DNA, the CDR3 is TGTGCCAGCAGTGAAGCACCAGGGCGAATGTATGAGCAGTTCTTC.

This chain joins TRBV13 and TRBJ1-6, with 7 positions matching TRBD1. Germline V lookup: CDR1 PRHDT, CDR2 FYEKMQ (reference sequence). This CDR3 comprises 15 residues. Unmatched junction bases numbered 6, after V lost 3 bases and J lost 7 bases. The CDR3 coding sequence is TGTGCCAGCAGCTTGACAGGGAGGAGAAATTCACCCCTCCACTTT. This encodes CASSLTGRRNSPLHF. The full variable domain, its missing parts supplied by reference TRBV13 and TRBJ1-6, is AAGVIQSPRHLIKEKRETATLKCYPIPRHDTVYWYQQGPGQDPQFLISFYEKMQSDKGSIPDRFSAQQFSDYHSELNMSSLELGDSALYFCASSLTGRRNSPLHFGNGTRLTVT.

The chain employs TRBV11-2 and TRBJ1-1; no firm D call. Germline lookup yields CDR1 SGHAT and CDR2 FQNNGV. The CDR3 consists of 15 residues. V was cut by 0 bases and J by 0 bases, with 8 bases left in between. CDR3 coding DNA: TGTGCCAGCAGCTTAGAGAGGCGCATGAACACTGAAGCTTTCTTT. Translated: CASSLERRMNTEAFF. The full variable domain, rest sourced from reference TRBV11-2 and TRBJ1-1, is EAGVAQSPRYKIIEKRQSVAFWCNPISGHATLYWYQQILGQGPKLLIQFQNNGVVDDSQLPKDRFSAERLKGVDSTLKIQPAKLEDSAVYLCASSLERRMNTEAFFGQGTRLTVV.

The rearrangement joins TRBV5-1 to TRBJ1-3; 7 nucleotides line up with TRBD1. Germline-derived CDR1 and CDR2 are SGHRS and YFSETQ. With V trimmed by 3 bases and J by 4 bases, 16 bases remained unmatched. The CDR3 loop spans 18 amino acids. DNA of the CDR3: TGCGCCAGCAGCTACGGGGAGATTTCGACAGGGTCCGGAAACACCATATATTTT. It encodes CASSYGEISTGSGNTIYF.

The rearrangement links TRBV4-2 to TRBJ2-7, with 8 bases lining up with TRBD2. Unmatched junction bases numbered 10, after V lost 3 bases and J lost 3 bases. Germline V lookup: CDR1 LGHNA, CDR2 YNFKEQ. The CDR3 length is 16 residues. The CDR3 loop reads CASSQNLAGLSYEQYF. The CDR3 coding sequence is TGTGCCAGCAGCCAGAACCTAGCGGGTCTGAGCTACGAGCAGTACTTC.

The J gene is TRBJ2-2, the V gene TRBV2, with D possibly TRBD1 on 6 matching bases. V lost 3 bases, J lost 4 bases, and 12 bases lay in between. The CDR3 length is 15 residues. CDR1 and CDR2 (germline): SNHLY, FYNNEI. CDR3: CASSEDSLGTGELFF. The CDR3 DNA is TGTGCCAGCAGTGAGGACAGCCTTGGCACCGGGGAGCTGTTTTTT.